This is a list of T cell receptor beta chains from one sample in a study of cytotoxic CD8 clonotypes in ibrutinib-treated CLL. Assay used: immunoSEQ multiplex PCR; TCRdb lists only in-frame clones, some missing. Altogether over 200,000 clones are present, 79% being singletons, with the ten largest covering approximately 10%. Sequencing was performed on PBMCs, taken after 12 months of ibrutinib treatment. The source is a human donor with chronic lymphocytic leukemia. Both conserved end residues are part of each CDR3. Fields, in order: V gene, J gene, clone size, D gene, CDR3 protein, CDR3 DNA. D genes are given only for firm matches. Clone size, where shown, is once, few, many, or a class for clones that have expanded.

TRBV4-1	TRBJ2-1	-	-	CASSQVTRGAGNEQFF	TGCGCCAGCAGCCAAGTAACGAGGGGGGCTGGGAATGAGCAGTTCTTC
TRBV7-6	TRBJ2-7	few	-	CASSLAGKAYEQYF	TGTGCCAGCAGCTTAGCGGGAAAGGCCTACGAGCAGTACTTC
TRBV4-2	TRBJ2-1	-	-	CASSQETPLSLSSLEQFF	TGTGCCAGCAGCCAAGAGACGCCTCTCTCCCTGTCCTCCCTTGAGCAGTTCTTC
TRBV28	TRBJ2-7	-	-	CASSSANSYEQYF	TGTGCCAGCAGTTCCGCCAACTCCTACGAGCAGTACTTC
TRBV18	TRBJ1-1	-	-	CASSPPGFSSTEAFF	TGTGCCAGCTCACCTCCAGGGTTCAGCAGCACTGAAGCTTTCTTT
TRBV27	TRBJ2-2	once	-	CASSLAAPTGELFF	TGTGCCAGCAGTTTAGCCGCCCCGACCGGGGAGCTGTTTTTT
TRBV29-1	TRBJ2-1	once	-	CSAGEGGAYNEQFF	TGCAGCGCGGGGGAGGGGGGCGCCTACAATGAGCAGTTCTTC
TRBV7-9	TRBJ1-1	few	-	CASFRTANTEAFF	TGTGCCAGCTTTAGGACGGCGAACACTGAAGCTTTCTTT
TRBV9	TRBJ1-5	-	TRBD1	CALTGGHQPQHF	TGTGCCCTTACAGGGGGCCATCAGCCCCAGCATTTT
TRBV5-1	TRBJ2-5	-	TRBD2	CASSEGVAGAAETQYF	TGCGCCAGCAGCGAGGGGGTAGCGGGGGCCGCGGAGACCCAGTACTTC
TRBV27	TRBJ2-5	once	-	CASSSWLGMGGESQETQYF	TGTGCCAGCAGCTCATGGCTGGGGATGGGGGGCGAGAGCCAAGAGACCCAGTACTTC
TRBV7-3	TRBJ2-3	once	-	CASSLTPSATDTQYF	TGTGCCAGCAGCTTAACCCCCTCAGCCACAGATACGCAGTATTTT
TRBV5-1	TRBJ1-2	-	-	CASSLESVFGYTF	TGCGCCAGCAGCTTGGAGTCTGTGTTTGGCTACACCTTC
TRBV5-6	TRBJ2-7	-	TRBD2	CASSSLAGGLYEQYF	TGTGCCAGCAGCTCCCTAGCGGGCGGGCTCTACGAGCAGTACTTC
TRBV5-4	TRBJ2-5	-	TRBD1	CASSLGGTGQQETQYF	TGTGCCAGCAGCTTGGGGGGGACAGGGCAACAAGAGACCCAGTACTTC
TRBV11-2	TRBJ2-3	once	-	CASSSHTPDTQYF	TGTGCCAGCAGCTCCCACACCCCAGATACGCAGTATTTT
TRBV9	TRBJ2-2	-	-	CASSLGTIPSTGELFF	TGTGCCAGCAGCCTCGGAACCATCCCTTCCACCGGGGAGCTGTTTTTT
TRBV9	TRBJ2-5	-	-	CASSGWTDKETQYF	TGTGCCAGCAGCGGATGGACAGACAAAGAGACCCAGTACTTC
TRBV11-2	TRBJ1-4	-	-	CASSLRGNEKLFF	TGTGCCAGCAGCTTGAGGGGAAATGAAAAACTGTTTTTT